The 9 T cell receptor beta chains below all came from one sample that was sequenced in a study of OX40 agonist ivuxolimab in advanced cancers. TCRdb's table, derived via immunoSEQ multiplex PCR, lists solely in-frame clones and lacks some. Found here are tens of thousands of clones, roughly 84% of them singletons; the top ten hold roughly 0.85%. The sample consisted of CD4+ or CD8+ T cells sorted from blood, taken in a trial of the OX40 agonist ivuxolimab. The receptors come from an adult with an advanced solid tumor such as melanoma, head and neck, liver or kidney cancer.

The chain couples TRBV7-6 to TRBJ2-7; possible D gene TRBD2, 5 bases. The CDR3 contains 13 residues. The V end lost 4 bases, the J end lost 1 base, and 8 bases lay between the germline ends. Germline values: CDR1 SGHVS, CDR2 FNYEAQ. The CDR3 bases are TGTGCCAGCAGCTCTGGACTTTCCTACGAGCAGTACTTC. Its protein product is CASSSGLSYEQYF.

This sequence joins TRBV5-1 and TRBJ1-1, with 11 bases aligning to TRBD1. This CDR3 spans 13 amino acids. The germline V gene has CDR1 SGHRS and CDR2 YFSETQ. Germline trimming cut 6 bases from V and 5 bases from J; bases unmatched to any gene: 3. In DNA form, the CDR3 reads TGCGCCAGCAAAGGACAGGGGGCTACTGAAGCTTTCTTT. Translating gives CASKGQGATEAFF.

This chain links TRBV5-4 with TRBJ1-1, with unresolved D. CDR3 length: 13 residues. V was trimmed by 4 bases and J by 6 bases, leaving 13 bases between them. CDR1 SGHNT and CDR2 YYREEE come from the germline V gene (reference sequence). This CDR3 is CASSLGRRSEAFF. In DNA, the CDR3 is TGTGCCAGCAGCCTCGGGAGGAGGTCTGAAGCTTTCTTT. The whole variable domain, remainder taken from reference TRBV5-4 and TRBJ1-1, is ETGVTQSPTHLIKTRGQQVTLRCSSQSGHNTVSWYQQALGQGPQFIFQYYREEENGRGNFPPRFSGLQFPNYSSELNVNALELDDSALYLCASSLGRRSEAFFGQGTRLTVV.

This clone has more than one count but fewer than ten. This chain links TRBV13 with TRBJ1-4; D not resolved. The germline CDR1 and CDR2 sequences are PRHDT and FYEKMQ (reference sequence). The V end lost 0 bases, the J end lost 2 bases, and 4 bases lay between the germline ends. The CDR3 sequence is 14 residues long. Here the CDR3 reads CASSLGATNEKLFF. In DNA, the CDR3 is TGTGCCAGCAGCTTAGGAGCGACTAATGAAAAACTGTTTTTT.

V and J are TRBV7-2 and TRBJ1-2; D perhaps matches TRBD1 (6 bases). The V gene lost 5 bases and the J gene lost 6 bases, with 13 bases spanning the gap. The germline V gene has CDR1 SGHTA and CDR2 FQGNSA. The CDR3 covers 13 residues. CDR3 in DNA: TGTGCCAGCAGCCTACCGCGGGGGCATGGCTACACCTTC. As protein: CASSLPRGHGYTF.

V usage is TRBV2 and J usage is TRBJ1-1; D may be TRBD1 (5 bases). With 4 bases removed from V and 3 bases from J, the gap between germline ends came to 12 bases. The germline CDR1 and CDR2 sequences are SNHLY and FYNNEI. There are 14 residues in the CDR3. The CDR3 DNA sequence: TGTGCCAGCAGTGTTGACGGGGCCGACACTGAAGCTTTCTTT. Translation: CASSVDGADTEAFF.

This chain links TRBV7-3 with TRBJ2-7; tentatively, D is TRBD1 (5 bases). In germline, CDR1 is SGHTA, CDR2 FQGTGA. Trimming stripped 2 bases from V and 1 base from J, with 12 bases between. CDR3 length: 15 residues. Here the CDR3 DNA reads TGTGCCAGCAGCTTAGACGGGCAGGGTTCCTACGAGCAGTACTTC. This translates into CASSLDGQGSYEQYF.

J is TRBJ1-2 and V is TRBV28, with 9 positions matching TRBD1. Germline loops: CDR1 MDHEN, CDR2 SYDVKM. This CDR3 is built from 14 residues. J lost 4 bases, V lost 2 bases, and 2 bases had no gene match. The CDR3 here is CASSLTGGAYGYTF. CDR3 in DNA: TGTGCCAGCAGTTTAACAGGGGGCGCCTATGGCTACACCTTC.

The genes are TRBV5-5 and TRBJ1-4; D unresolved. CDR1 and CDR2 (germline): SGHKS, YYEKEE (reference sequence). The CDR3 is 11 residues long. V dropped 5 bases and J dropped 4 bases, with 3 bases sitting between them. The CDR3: CASRFNEKLFF. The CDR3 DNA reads TGTGCCAGCAGGTTTAATGAAAAACTGTTTTTT.